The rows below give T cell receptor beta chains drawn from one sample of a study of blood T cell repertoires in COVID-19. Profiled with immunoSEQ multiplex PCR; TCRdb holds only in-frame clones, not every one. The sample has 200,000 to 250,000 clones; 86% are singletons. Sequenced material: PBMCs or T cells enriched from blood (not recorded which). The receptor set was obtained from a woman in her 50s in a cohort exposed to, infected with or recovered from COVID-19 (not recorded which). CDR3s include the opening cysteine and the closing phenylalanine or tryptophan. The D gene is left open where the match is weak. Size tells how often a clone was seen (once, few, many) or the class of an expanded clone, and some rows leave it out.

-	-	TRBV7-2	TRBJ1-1	CASSLRRVGTEAFF	TGTGCCAGCAGCTTAAGGAGGGTAGGCACTGAAGCTTTCTTT
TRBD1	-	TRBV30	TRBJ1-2	CAWRQLGQTDLNYGYTF	TGTGCCTGGAGACAATTGGGACAGACCGATTTAAACTATGGCTACACCTTC
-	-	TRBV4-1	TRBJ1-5	CASSQDTAGDSNQPQHF	TGCGCCAGCAGCCAAGATACCGCAGGGGACAGCAATCAGCCCCAGCATTTT
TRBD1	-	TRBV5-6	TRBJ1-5	CASSRRGQGNQPQHF	TGTGCCAGCAGCCGCAGGGGACAGGGGAATCAGCCCCAGCATTTT
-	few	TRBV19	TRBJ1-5	CASMTLELYSNQPQHF	TGTGCCAGTATGACCCTGGAGTTATATAGCAATCAGCCCCAGCATTTT
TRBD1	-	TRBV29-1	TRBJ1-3	CSVDRGRTGNTIYF	TGCAGCGTTGACAGGGGGCGAACTGGAAACACCATATATTTT
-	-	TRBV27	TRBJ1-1	CASSRGMEAFF	TGTGCCAGCAGCCGGGGTATGGAAGCTTTCTTT
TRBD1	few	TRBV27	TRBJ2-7	CASRTGVDEQYF	TGTGCCAGCAGGACAGGGGTCGACGAGCAGTACTTC
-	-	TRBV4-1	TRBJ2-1	CASSAARGEQFF	TGCGCCAGCAGCGCTGCTAGAGGTGAGCAGTTCTTC
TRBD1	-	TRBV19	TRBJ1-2	CASSSHSGTGVYGYTF	TGTGCCAGTAGTTCACACTCCGGGACAGGAGTCTATGGCTACACCTTC
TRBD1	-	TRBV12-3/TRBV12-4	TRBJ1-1	CASSFRQGRAFF	TGTGCCAGCAGTTTCAGACAGGGGCGAGCTTTCTTT
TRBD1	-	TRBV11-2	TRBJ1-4	CASSLDKGQGDEKLFF	TGTGCCAGCAGCTTAGATAAGGGACAGGGCGATGAAAAACTGTTTTTT
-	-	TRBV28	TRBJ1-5	CASSEDTIQPQHF	TGTGCCAGCAGCGAGGACACAATTCAGCCCCAGCATTTT
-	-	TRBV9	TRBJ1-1	CASSPLTGGGLAFF	TGTGCCAGCAGCCCTCTTACGGGGGGAGGGCTGGCTTTCTTT
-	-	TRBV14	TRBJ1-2	CASSQQAGSEGYTF	TGTGCCAGCAGCCAGCAGGCAGGGTCAGAAGGCTACACCTTC
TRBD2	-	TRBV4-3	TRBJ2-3	CASSQGNSGGARDTQYF	TGCGCCAGCAGCCAAGGAAATAGCGGGGGGGCCCGAGATACGCAGTATTTT
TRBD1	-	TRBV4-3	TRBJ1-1	CASSLGTGTGTEAFF	TGCGCCAGCAGCCTAGGGACAGGTACGGGCACTGAAGCTTTCTTT
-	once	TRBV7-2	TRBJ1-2	CASSFRGAVGNYGYTF	TGTGCCAGCAGCTTTCGGGGGGCGGTTGGTAACTATGGCTACACCTTC
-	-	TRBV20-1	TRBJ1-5	CSASLGSDQPQHF	TGCAGTGCTAGTTTGGGGAGCGATCAGCCCCAGCATTTT
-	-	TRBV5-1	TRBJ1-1	CASSRETARYTEAFF	TGCGCCAGCAGCCGCGAGACAGCCCGATACACTGAAGCTTTCTTT
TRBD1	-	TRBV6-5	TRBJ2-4	CASSPTPRQGHIQYF	TGTGCCAGCAGTCCAACTCCGCGACAGGGCCATATTCAGTACTTC
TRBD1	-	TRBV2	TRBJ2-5	CASHRTSGGAETQYF	TGTGCCAGCCACCGCACTTCAGGGGGCGCAGAGACCCAGTACTTC
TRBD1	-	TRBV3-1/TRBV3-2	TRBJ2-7	CASSQTHRGQYEQYF	TGTGCCAGCAGCCAGACCCACAGGGGCCAGTACGAGCAGTACTTC
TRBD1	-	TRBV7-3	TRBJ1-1	CASSDWDRLEAFF	TGTGCCAGCAGCGACTGGGACAGACTTGAAGCTTTCTTT
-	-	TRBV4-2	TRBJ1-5	CASSPGGAGFQPQHF	TGTGCCAGCAGCCCCGGAGGGGCCGGATTTCAGCCCCAGCATTTT
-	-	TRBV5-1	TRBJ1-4	CASSPQGATNEKLFF	TGCGCCAGCAGCCCACAAGGGGCAACTAATGAAAAACTGTTTTTT
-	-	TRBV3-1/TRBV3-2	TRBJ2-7	CASSPPRQAGEQYF	TGTGCCAGCAGCCCCCCCCGACAGGCGGGCGAGCAGTACTTC
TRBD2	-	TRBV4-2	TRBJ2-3	CASSQGLAGRSTDTQYF	TGTGCCAGCAGCCAAGGACTAGCGGGGAGGAGCACAGATACGCAGTATTTT
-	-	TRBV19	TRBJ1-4	CASIGVATNEKLFF	TGTGCCAGTATCGGGGTTGCAACTAATGAAAAACTGTTTTTT
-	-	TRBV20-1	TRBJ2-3	CSASSPSTDTQYF	TGCAGTGCTAGTTCCCCTAGCACAGATACGCAGTATTTT
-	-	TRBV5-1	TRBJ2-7	CASSLTVGAQEQYF	TGCGCCAGCAGCTTGACCGTGGGGGCGCAAGAGCAGTACTTC
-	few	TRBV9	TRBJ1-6	CASSLTPGLDNSPLHF	TGTGCCAGCAGCCTTACCCCGGGACTGGATAATTCACCCCTCCACTTT
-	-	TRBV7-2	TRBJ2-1	CASSGGGSNEQFF	TGTGCCAGCAGTGGGGGGGGCTCCAATGAGCAGTTCTTC
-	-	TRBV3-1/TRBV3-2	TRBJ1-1	CASSQVGAGNRGTEAFF	TGTGCCAGCAGCCAAGTGGGTGCTGGAAATCGGGGTACTGAAGCTTTCTTT
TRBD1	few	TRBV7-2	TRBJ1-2	CASSLETGVGGYTF	TGTGCCAGCAGCTTAGAGACAGGGGTTGGTGGCTACACCTTC
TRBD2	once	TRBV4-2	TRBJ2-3	CASSQRTSGGRYTDTQYF	TGTGCCAGCAGCCAACGGACTAGCGGGGGGCGCTACACAGATACGCAGTATTTT
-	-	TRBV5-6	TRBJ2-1	CASNRGADTYNEQFF	TGTGCCAGCAACCGGGGGGCAGACACCTACAATGAGCAGTTCTTC
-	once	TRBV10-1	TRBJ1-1	CASSEREGRANTEAFF	TGCGCCAGCAGTGAGAGGGAGGGTAGAGCGAACACTGAAGCTTTCTTT
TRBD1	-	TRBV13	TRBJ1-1	CASSFWTGERAFF	TGTGCCAGCAGCTTTTGGACAGGGGAAAGGGCTTTCTTT
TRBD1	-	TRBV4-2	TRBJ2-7	CASSQEPGQLSYEQYF	TGTGCCAGCAGCCAAGAACCGGGACAGCTATCCTACGAGCAGTACTTC
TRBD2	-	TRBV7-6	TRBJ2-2	CASSLRRGGPGELFF	TGTGCCAGCAGCTTGCGGCGGGGGGGCCCCGGGGAGCTGTTTTTT
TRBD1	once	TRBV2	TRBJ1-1	CASSEVGQGGAFF	TGTGCCAGCAGTGAAGTGGGGCAGGGGGGAGCTTTCTTT